These 3 T cell receptor beta chains came from one sample sequenced in a study of beta chain features in type 1 diabetes. TCRB transcripts that were expressed got sequenced, as all of the isolated RNA had been reverse transcribed. Clones were read by immunoSEQ multiplex PCR, and TCRdb kept only the in-frame ones, dropping some. This sample yields some 150,000 clones, of which 10% are seen a single time; roughly 1.3% belongs to the top ten. The sequenced material came from naive CD4+ T cells from blood. The receptor set was obtained from a man between 18 and 35 years old in good health.

A few counts support this clone. The V call is TRBV4-3, the J call TRBJ1-2, with no clear D. The V end lost 1 base, the J end lost 0 bases, and 9 bases lay between the germline ends. The germline CDR1 and CDR2 sequences are LGHNA and YSLEER. This CDR3 has 15 amino acids. CDR3 coding DNA: TGCGCCAGCAGCCAAGGCCCGGGGTCTAACTATGGCTACACCTTC. Translation gives CASSQGPGSNYGYTF.

This clone was detected a few times. CDR3 sequence: CASQGAHGNQPQHF. In DNA form, the CDR3 reads TGTGCCAGTCAAGGGGCGCACGGTAATCAGCCCCAGCATTTT. The chain has TRBV7-9 and TRBJ1-5; D is perhaps TRBD1 (5 bases). V was trimmed by 9 bases and J by 4 bases, leaving 16 bases between them. Germline CDR1 SEHNR, CDR2 FQNEAQ (reference sequence). The CDR3 has 14 residues.

This clone was observed a handful of times. The rearrangement joins TRBV7-3 to TRBJ1-3; D gene unclear. Germline loops: CDR1 SGHTA, CDR2 FQGTGA. Trimming took off 5 bases at V and 0 bases at J, with 5 bases between the two ends. The CDR3 runs to 13 residues. CDR3 nucleotide sequence: TGTGCCAGCAGCGCCGGCTCTGGAAACACCATATATTTT. This codes for CASSAGSGNTIYF.